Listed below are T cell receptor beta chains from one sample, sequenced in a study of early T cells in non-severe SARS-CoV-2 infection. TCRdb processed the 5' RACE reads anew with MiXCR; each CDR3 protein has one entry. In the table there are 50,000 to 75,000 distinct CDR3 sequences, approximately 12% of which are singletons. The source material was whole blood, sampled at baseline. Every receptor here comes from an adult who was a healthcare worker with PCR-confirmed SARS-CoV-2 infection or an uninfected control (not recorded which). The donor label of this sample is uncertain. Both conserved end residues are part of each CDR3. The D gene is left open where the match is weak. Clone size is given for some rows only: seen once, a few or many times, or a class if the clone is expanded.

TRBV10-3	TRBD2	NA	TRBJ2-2	CAISPSGGNTGELFF	TGTGCCATCAGTCCCAGCGGGGGAAACACCGGGGAGCTGTTTTTT
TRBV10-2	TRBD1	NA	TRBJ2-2	CASSGQGAVTGELFF	TGCGCCAGCAGTGGTCAGGGGGCGGTCACCGGGGAGCTGTTTTTT
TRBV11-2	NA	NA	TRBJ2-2	CASSLARTNTGELFF	TGTGCCAGCAGCTTAGCCAGGACGAACACCGGGGAGCTGTTTTTT
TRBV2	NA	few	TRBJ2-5	CASRGHRAGGETQYF	TGTGCCAGCAGGGGACACAGGGCCGGAGGGGAGACCCAGTACTTC
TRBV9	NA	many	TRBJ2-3	CASSVTTRWADTQYF	TGTGCCAGCAGCGTAACGACCCGGTGGGCAGATACGCAGTATTTT
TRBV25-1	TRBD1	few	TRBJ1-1	CASSDAGTGTANTEAFF	TGTGCCAGCAGTGATGCAGGGACAGGGACGGCGAACACTGAAGCTTTCTTT
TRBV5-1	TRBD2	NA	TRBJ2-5	CASSLGLAYEETQYF	TGCGCCAGCAGCTTGGGACTAGCGTACGAAGAGACCCAGTACTTC
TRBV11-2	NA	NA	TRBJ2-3	CASSLSLASTDTQYF	TGTGCCAGCAGCTTATCCCTCGCTAGCACAGATACGCAGTATTTT
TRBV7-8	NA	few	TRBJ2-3	CASSLLSTTDAPTDTQYF	TGTGCCAGCAGCTTACTCTCTACGACAGATGCCCCCACAGATACGCAGTATTTT
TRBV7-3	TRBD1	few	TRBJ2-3	CASGQGAKDTQYF	TGTGCCAGCGGACAGGGGGCAAAAGATACGCAGTATTTT
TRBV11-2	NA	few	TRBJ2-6	CASSLLGSPSGANVLTF	TGTGCCAGCAGCTTACTGGGCAGCCCCTCTGGGGCCAACGTCCTGACTTTC
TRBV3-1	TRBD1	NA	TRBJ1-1	CASSQALTGGTEAFF	TGTGCCAGCAGCCAAGCCTTGACAGGGGGGACTGAAGCTTTCTTT
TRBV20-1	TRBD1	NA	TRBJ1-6	CSARINGQGTPLHF	TGCAGTGCTCGCATTAATGGACAGGGGACACCCCTCCACTTT
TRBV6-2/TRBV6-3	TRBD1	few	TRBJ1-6	CASSYLGTGRGNSPLHF	TGTGCCAGCAGTTACCTGGGGACAGGGAGAGGTAATTCACCCCTCCACTTT
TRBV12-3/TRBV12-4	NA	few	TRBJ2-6	CASSLTSGPSGANVLTF	TGTGCCAGCAGTTTAACGTCAGGGCCCTCTGGGGCCAACGTCCTGACTTTC
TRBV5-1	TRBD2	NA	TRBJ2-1	CASSLWLAASSYNEQFF	TGCGCCAGCAGCTTATGGCTAGCGGCGAGCTCCTACAATGAGCAGTTCTTC
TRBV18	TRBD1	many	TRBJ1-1	CASSPRQGGVNTEAFF	TGTGCCAGCTCACCCCGACAGGGCGGGGTGAACACTGAAGCTTTCTTT
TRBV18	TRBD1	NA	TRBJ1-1	CASSLRGQNTEAFF	TGTGCCAGCTCACTCAGGGGGCAGAACACTGAAGCTTTCTTT
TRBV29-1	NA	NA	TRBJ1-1	CSASVTEAFF	TGCAGCGCTTCGGTCACTGAAGCTTTCTTT
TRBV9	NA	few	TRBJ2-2	CASSVVEVPTGELFF	TGTGCCAGCAGCGTAGTTGAGGTTCCCACCGGGGAGCTGTTTTTT
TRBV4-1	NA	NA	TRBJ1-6	CASSHALTENNSPLHF	TGCGCCAGCAGCCACGCCTTGACCGAAAATAATTCACCCCTCCACTTT
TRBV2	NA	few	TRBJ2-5	CASKRDSQETQYF	TGTGCCAGCAAGCGCGACAGTCAAGAGACCCAGTACTTC
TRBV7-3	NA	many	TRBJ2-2	CASSPHIDTGELFF	TGTGCCAGCAGCCCTCACATAGACACCGGGGAGCTGTTTTTT
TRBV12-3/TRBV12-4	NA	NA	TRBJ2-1	CASRRTGQYEQFF	TGTGCCAGCAGGAGGACGGGTCAGTATGAGCAGTTCTTC
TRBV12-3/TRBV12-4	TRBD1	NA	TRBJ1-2	CASSPWGEGAKKGYTF	TGTGCCAGCAGCCCATGGGGGGAGGGGGCTAAGAAGGGCTACACCTTC
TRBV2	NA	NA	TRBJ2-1	CASIIPGDRNEQFF	TGTGCCAGCATTATCCCGGGGGATCGGAATGAGCAGTTCTTC
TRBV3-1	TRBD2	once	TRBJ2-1	CASSPLAGGPNNEQFF	TGTGCCAGCAGCCCACTAGCGGGGGGGCCTAACAATGAGCAGTTCTTC
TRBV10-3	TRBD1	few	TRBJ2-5	CATALWTGEETQYF	TGTGCCACCGCACTCTGGACAGGGGAGGAGACCCAGTACTTC
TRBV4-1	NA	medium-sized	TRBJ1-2	CASSQDERGRFLFGYTF	TGCGCCAGCAGCCAAGATGAGCGGGGGCGCTTTCTCTTTGGCTACACCTTC
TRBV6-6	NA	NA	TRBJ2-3	CASLAVTDTQYF	TGTGCCAGCCTAGCCGTTACAGATACGCAGTATTTT
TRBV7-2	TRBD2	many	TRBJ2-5	CASSLVGGSGGLQETQYF	TGTGCCAGCAGCTTAGTGGGAGGTAGCGGGGGGCTTCAAGAGACCCAGTACTTC
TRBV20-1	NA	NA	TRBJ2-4	CSARDNSGVTKNIQYF	TGCAGTGCTAGAGATAATTCAGGGGTCACCAAAAACATTCAGTACTTC
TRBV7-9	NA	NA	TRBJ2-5	CASTIRETQYF	TGTGCCAGCACCATTAGGGAGACCCAGTACTTC
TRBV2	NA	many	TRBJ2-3	CASSGSGGTDTQYF	TGTGCCAGCAGTGGTAGCGGCGGGACAGATACGCAGTATTTT
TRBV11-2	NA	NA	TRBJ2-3	CASTERQGSDTQYF	TGTGCCAGCACCGAAAGGCAGGGATCAGATACGCAGTATTTT
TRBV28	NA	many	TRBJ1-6	CASSSQQGANSPLHF	TGTGCCAGCAGTTCCCAGCAGGGAGCGAATTCACCCCTCCACTTT
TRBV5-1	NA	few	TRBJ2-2	CASSLGQVPGELFF	TGCGCCAGCAGCTTGGGGCAGGTCCCCGGGGAGCTGTTTTTT
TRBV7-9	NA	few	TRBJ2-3	CASSLGGTGDTQYF	TGTGCCAGCAGCTTAGGTGGGACGGGAGATACGCAGTATTTT
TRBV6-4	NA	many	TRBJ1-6	CASRNYNSPLHF	TGTGCCAGCAGAAATTATAATTCACCCCTCCACTTT
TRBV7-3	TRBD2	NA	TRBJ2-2	CASSVTSGNTGELFF	TGTGCCAGCAGCGTTACTAGCGGGAACACCGGGGAGCTGTTTTTT
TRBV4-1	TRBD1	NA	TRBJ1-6	CASSQVHTSGQGRNSPLHF	TGCGCCAGCAGCCAAGTCCATACTTCTGGACAGGGGAGAAATTCACCCCTCCATTTT
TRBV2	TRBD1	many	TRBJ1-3	CASSQETGTGGSGNTIYF	TGTGCCAGCAGCCAAGAGACCGGGACAGGGGGTTCTGGAAACACCATATATTTT
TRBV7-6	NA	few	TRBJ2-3	CASSFRGEGTDTQYF	TGTGCCAGCAGCTTCCGTGGTGAGGGAACAGATACGCAGTATTTT
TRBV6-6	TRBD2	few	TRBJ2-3	CASSYTGGRADTQYF	TGTGCCAGCAGTTACACGGGGGGGCGTGCAGATACGCAGTATTTT
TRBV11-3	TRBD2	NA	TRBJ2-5	CASSFGGGSETQYF	TGTGCCAGCAGCTTTGGCGGGGGGTCTGAGACCCAGTACTTC
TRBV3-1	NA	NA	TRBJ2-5	CASSRRMETQYF	TGTGCCAGCAGCCGCCGTATGGAGACCCAGTACTTC
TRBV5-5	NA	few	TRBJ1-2	CASSLETFYGYTF	TGTGCCAGCAGCTTGGAGACATTCTATGGCTACACCTTC
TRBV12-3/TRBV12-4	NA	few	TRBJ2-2	CASLGLQNTGELFF	TGTGCCAGCTTGGGTCTCCAGAACACCGGGGAGCTGTTTTTT
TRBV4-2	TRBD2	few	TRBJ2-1	CASSQEIMRGASYNEQFF	TGTGCCAGCAGCCAAGAAATCATGCGGGGGGCTTCCTACAATGAGCAGTTCTTC
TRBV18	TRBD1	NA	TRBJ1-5	CASSRAGTGSNQPQHF	TGTGCCAGCTCACGAGCCGGGACAGGGTCCAATCAGCCCCAGCATTTT
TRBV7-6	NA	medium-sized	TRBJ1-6	CASSLDVGTNSPLHF	TGTGCCAGCAGCTTAGACGTTGGGACAAACTCACCCCTCCACTTT
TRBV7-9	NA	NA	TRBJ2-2	CASSFTRRNTGELFF	TGTGCCAGCAGCTTCACCAGGAGGAACACCGGGGAGCTGTTTTTT
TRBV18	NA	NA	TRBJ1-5	CASSPDSVGQPQHF	TGTGCCAGCTCACCCGACAGCGTGGGTCAGCCCCAGCATTTT
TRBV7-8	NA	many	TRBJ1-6	CASSYRAWADQDNSPLHF	TGTGCCAGCAGCTACAGGGCCTGGGCCGACCAAGATAATTCACCCCTCCACTTT
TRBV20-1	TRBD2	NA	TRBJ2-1	CSAQLQPGLAPYNEQFF	TGCAGTGCACAACTCCAACCGGGACTAGCGCCTTACAATGAGCAGTTCTTC
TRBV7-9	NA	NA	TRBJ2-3	CASSPRGSDTQYF	TGTGCCAGCAGCCCCAGGGGTTCCGATACGCAGTATTTT